This T cell receptor (beta chain) was observed in a study of human T cells and chemical hapten exposure. Study results and caveats: Once DPC sensitization occurred, TCRs above 1 in 1000 frequency showed no change.

Original processing methods: Sample TCR counts, which ranged from roughly 20,000 to 750,000, had a median of approximately 94,000. TCRdb reprocessed the RACE reads via MiXCR and lists one record per CDR3 protein. The authors' filters were not applied to this entry. The sample contains 130,000 or so distinct CDR3 sequences, approximately 9.5% of which appear only once. This clonotype turned up a few times. Its target is unknown. The germline gives CDR1 SGHAT, CDR2 FQNNGV. Trimming left V 6 bases short and J 4 bases short, with 24 bases between. CDR3 length equals 17 residues. The time point was: healthy volunteer bleed at 2 weeks. The study extracted total RNA from unfractionated whole blood.

The chain uses TRBV11-2 and TRBJ2-5; tentatively, D is TRBD2 (5 bases). This TCR derives from a male donor in good health. Some clones in this sample may be carry-over from other donors' samples. The sequenced material came from whole blood. This chain's CDR3 is CASRGYTRNWTRETQYF. Written as DNA, the CDR3 is TGTGCCAGCAGGGGGTACACCAGGAATTGGACTCGAGAGACCCAGTACTTC.